The present entry profiles one TCR beta chain with its context. The record originates from a study of blood T cell repertoires in COVID-19. The V and J ends lost 3 bases and 0 bases respectively, with 9 bases between them. Germline V gene lookup returns CDR1 SGHRS and CDR2 YFSETQ. The CDR3 covers 15 residues. TCRdb keeps only in-frame clones here, not all; method: immunoSEQ multiplex PCR. The data contain 200,000 to 300,000 clones, more than 75% of them singletons. This TCR was recovered from a man aged 35 to 55 who had recovered from COVID-19. The V call is TRBV5-1, the J call TRBJ2-2, with D hard to call. Sequencing was carried out using peripheral blood. CDR3 nucleotide sequence: TGCGCCAGCAGCTCGAGACGGGCGAACACCGGGGAGCTGTTTTTT. Translation: CASSSRRANTGELFF.